This TCR beta chain was documented in a study of cytomegalovirus exposure and HLA in healthy donors. Study results and limitations: The study listed 164 cytomegalovirus-associated TCR beta chains. In vitro checks showed that three CMV-associated chains really do target CMV antigens. Rare TCR sequences predominated, though certain public TCRs were found in many donors.

Assay: immunoSEQ multiplex PCR; the TCRdb copy retains only in-frame clones and omits some. The sample holds about 120,000 clones, roughly nine tenths seen once. The CDR3 totals 14 residues. Germline V CDR1 and CDR2: SGHRS, YFSETQ. V dropped 5 bases and J dropped 3 bases, with 15 bases sitting between them. To note about this clone: The antigen remains undetermined.

The specimen was PBMCs. The source is a young woman in good health and CMV-seronegative. The V gene is TRBV5-1, the J gene TRBJ2-7; weak D call: TRBD2 (5 bases). The CDR3 protein is CASSSGRGNYEQYF. DNA for the CDR3: TGCGCCAGCAGTAGTGGGAGAGGTAACTACGAGCAGTACTTC.